This T cell receptor beta chain was retrieved from a study of blood T cell repertoires in COVID-19 (TCRdb year 2020). Study-level background: Samples covering the acute and convalescent phases of COVID-19 were provided by collaborators in the United States, Italy and Spain. Samples came from the ongoing ImmuneRACE study (first 160 participants) plus 1,254 subjects from 6 global collaborators. The material from the prospective study consisted of cDNA or gDNA derived from T cells, B-cell-depleted T cells, or PBMCs. Deeply sampled blood TCRbeta repertoires from subjects exposed to, actively infected with, or recovered from COVID-19 were included in the dataset. A de-identified subject ID, COVID-19 status, age in years and sex were almost always included in the sample metadata. Where available, HLA class I and class II types were taken from metadata supplied by the sample provider and were not determined by assay-based typing. The repertoires were released in a freely available public database meant as a resource for research on the immune response to SARS-CoV-2.

To note about this clone: What this receptor recognizes is not known. No base-level quality is on record; no much larger clone is a single base apart.

TCRbeta CDR3 regions were amplified from genomic DNA using the immunoSEQ Assay, a bias-controlled multiplex PCR. The paper's data handling went like this. Within the assay, amplification of reference gene primers was used to estimate how many nucleated cells each sample contained. Sequence reads were collapsed and filtered to measure the absolute abundance of every unique TCRbeta CDR3 rearrangement. Productive Simpson clonality was computed per sample as the square root of Simpson's diversity index over productive rearrangements. TCRdb's version of the immuneACCESS table is confined to in-frame rearrangements and falls short of the full clone set. An unresolved V gene accounts for under half of the shortfall where checked; the remainder is of unknown origin. V and J calls and clone size come straight from that table; D and trimming were deduced from the DNA. Counted in this sample were 100,000 to 150,000 clones; roughly 86% of them appeared once. Approximately 5% of the sample belongs to the ten largest clones.

The study at large found these results: Clinical and demographic metadata were provided uncurated, with the amount varying by source and participant.

Whole blood was collected in K2EDTA tubes by collaborating institutions according to the institutions' own protocols. For TCRbeta analysis, collaborators shipped samples in one of three forms: frozen whole blood, isolated PBMCs, or DNA extracted from either of those sample types. After removal of 3 bases from V and 0 bases from J, the junction retains 2 bases not matched to a gene. Reading from cysteine to phenylalanine, the CDR3 counts 15 amino acids. The read is trimmed to its CDR3 DNA, 45 bases read in frame from base 1. CDR1 and CDR2 are drawn from the germline V gene: SGDLS, YYNGEE. The sequenced sample consisted of peripheral blood. This TCR was sampled from a human donor in a cohort sampled during active COVID-19. The chain links TRBV9 with TRBJ2-1, with TRBD2 identical over 8 junction bases. The CDR3: CASSDTSGSYNEQFF. In nucleotide form, the sequence is TGTGCCAGCAGCGATACTAGCGGCTCCTACAATGAGCAGTTCTTC.